The 22 T cell receptor beta chains below were found in one sample sequenced in a study of cytomegalovirus exposure and HLA in healthy donors. PCR used 60 Vbeta primers and 13 Jbeta primers. Generated by immunoSEQ multiplex PCR, the TCRdb table keeps only in-frame clones and is missing some. Of around 190,000 clones detected, roughly 9.4% appear once; the ten largest clones hold 1% to 1.5%. Sequenced: PBMCs. The receptors were gathered from a woman between 25 and 40 years old in good health and CMV-seropositive.

This clone was seen a few times. V gene TRBV11-1 combines with J gene TRBJ2-7, with 9 bases matching TRBD1. This CDR3 is built from 16 residues. The V and J ends lost 5 bases and 6 bases, in that order; junction bases with no gene match: 14. Per germline, CDR1 SGHAT and CDR2 FQDESV (reference sequence). CDR3 DNA: TGTGCCAGCAGCCCGAAAACGTACAGGGGGCAGGTCGAGCAGTACTTC. It yields the protein CASSPKTYRGQVEQYF.

The chain uses TRBV7-9 and TRBJ2-2; 11 nucleotides agree with TRBD2. V shed 6 bases, J shed 4 bases, and the junction held 16 bases outside the gene matches. This CDR3 is 19 amino acids long. Per germline, CDR1 SEHNR and CDR2 FQNEAQ (reference sequence). The CDR3 sequence: CASSLIAASGRRITGELFF. DNA for the CDR3: TGTGCCAGCAGTCTAATAGCGGCTAGCGGGAGGAGAATCACCGGGGAGCTGTTTTTT.

The V and J genes are TRBV9 and TRBJ1-1; no firm D call. This CDR3 is 16 amino acids long. CDR1 and CDR2 from the germline V gene are SGDLS and YYNGEE. V was clipped by 7 bases and J by 3 bases, with 22 bases between them. The CDR3 DNA is TGTGCCAGCGCAGCCGCGGGTGTTCAATATTACACTGAAGCTTTCTTT. This gives the protein CASAAAGVQYYTEAFF.

The rearrangement joins TRBV19 to TRBJ1-5; perhaps TRBD1 as D (5 bases). The ends were cut back, 3 bases at V and 0 bases at J, with 12 bases in the middle. Germline-derived CDR1 and CDR2 are LNHDA and SQIVND (reference sequence). The CDR3 has 16 amino acids. As DNA, the CDR3 is TGTGCCAGTAGTATTAGGGGCGCCTCTAGCAATCAGCCCCAGCATTTT. Translating gives CASSIRGASSNQPQHF.

The chain uses TRBV29-1 and TRBJ1-1, with D maybe TRBD1 (5 bases). V lost 4 bases and J 4 bases, leaving 19 bases between the germline ends. The CDR3 has 15 amino acids. CDR1 SQVTM and CDR2 ANQGSEA come from the germline V gene. DNA of the CDR3: TGCAGCGTTGGAGGGAAGGGAGGGGACCCCACTGAAGCTTTCTTT. Residues: CSVGGKGGDPTEAFF.

This clone was observed a handful of times. The chain is built from TRBV4-1 and TRBJ2-3; 10 bases are shared with TRBD2. This CDR3 has 17 amino acids. Trimming cost V 2 bases and J 6 bases; bases outside gene matches: 11. Germline V gives CDR1 MGHRA, CDR2 YSYEKL. CDR3: CASSQSPLAGVRDTQYF. CDR3 nucleotides: TGCGCCAGCAGCCAAAGTCCCCTAGCGGGAGTGAGGGATACGCAGTATTTT.

This clone has only a few counts. This rearrangement joins TRBV4-1 to TRBJ1-5, with a weak D call TRBD1 (6 bases). V was clipped by 6 bases and J by 0 bases, with 18 bases between them. Germline CDR1 and CDR2: MGHRA and YSYEKL. This CDR3 contains 17 residues. The CDR3 reads CASREGHRDHSNQPQHF. In nucleotides, the CDR3 is TGCGCCAGCAGGGAAGGCCACAGGGATCATAGCAATCAGCCCCAGCATTTT.

This clone was counted between two and nine times. V gene TRBV29-1 combines with J gene TRBJ2-7; 7 bases fit TRBD1. Germline V gives CDR1 SQVTM, CDR2 ANQGSEA. Trimming cost V 2 bases and J 3 bases; bases outside gene matches: 7. CDR3 length: 14 amino acids. The CDR3 sequence is CSVESDRENYEQYF. CDR3 nucleotide sequence: TGCAGCGTTGAAAGTGACAGGGAGAACTACGAGCAGTACTTC.

The V call is TRBV2, the J call TRBJ2-1; 14 bases line up with TRBD2. The V gene's germline CDR1 is SNHLY and CDR2 FYNNEI. The J segment lost 6 bases and the V segment lost 6 bases, leaving 7 bases of the junction unmatched. The CDR3 length is 16 residues. In DNA, the CDR3 is TGTGCCAGCAGGGGGACTAGCGGGAGTCGGGTCAATGAGCAGTTCTTC. It encodes CASRGTSGSRVNEQFF.

This clone occurred a few times. The V gene is TRBV6-6, the J gene TRBJ2-7; 7 nucleotides line up with TRBD1. With 0 bases clipped from V and 4 bases from J, the junction kept 9 bases outside the gene matches. Germline loops: CDR1 MNHNY, CDR2 SVGAGI (reference sequence). The CDR3 extends over 16 amino acids. This CDR3 is CASSYSFDRAGYEQYF. The DNA for the CDR3 is TGTGCCAGCAGTTACTCGTTCGACAGGGCAGGGTACGAGCAGTACTTC.

This clone was seen a handful of times. The chain is built from TRBV30 and TRBJ1-6, with D perhaps matching TRBD1 (5 bases). Germline-derived CDR1 and CDR2 are GTSNPN and SVGIG (reference sequence). Between the trimmed V and J ends, which lost 0 bases and 8 bases, there was a span of 8 bases. CDR3 length: 13 amino acids. The CDR3 DNA follows: TGTGCCTGGAGTGTAACGACAGATTCACCCCTCCACTTT. Its protein is CAWSVTTDSPLHF.

This clone was recorded only once. CDR3 DNA sequence: TGTGCCAGCAGTGAGTGGCAGGTGGTCACTGAAGCTTTCTTT. It is translated as CASSEWQVVTEAFF. This rearrangement joins TRBV2 to TRBJ1-1; D uncertain. The CDR3 is made up of 14 amino acids. The germline CDR1 and CDR2 sequences are SNHLY and FYNNEI. V lost 3 bases, J lost 4 bases, and 12 bases lay in between. The whole variable domain, remainder taken from reference TRBV2 and TRBJ1-1, is EPEVTQTPSHQVTQMGQEVILRCVPISNHLYFYWYRQILGQKVEFLVSFYNNEISEKSEIFDDQFSVERPDGSNFTLKIRSTKLEDSAMYFCASSEWQVVTEAFFGQGTRLTVV.

As regards this clone: Other DNA sequences of this sample code for an identical CDR3. The chain joins TRBV20-1 to TRBJ1-1, with D possibly being TRBD1 (5 bases). The CDR3 length is 11 residues. The V end lost 5 bases, the J end lost 7 bases, and 11 bases lay between the germline ends. From germline, CDR1 is DFQATT and CDR2 SNEGSKA (reference sequence). CDR3 sequence: CSAGGTLEAFF. Written as DNA, the CDR3 is TGCAGTGCTGGAGGGACTCTTGAAGCTTTCTTT.

This chain uses TRBV2 with TRBJ2-7; 10 bases fit TRBD1. This CDR3 contains 14 residues. Per the germline V gene, CDR1 is SNHLY and CDR2 is FYNNEI. The trim removed 6 bases at V and 3 bases at J, leaving 5 bases unmatched. In DNA form, the CDR3 reads TGTGCCAGCAGACGCGACAGGGGGCACTACGAGCAGTACTTC. This codes for CASRRDRGHYEQYF.

This clone has at least ten counts. This rearrangement joins TRBV30 to TRBJ2-5; 9 nucleotides align to TRBD1. Germline values: CDR1 GTSNPN, CDR2 SVGIG (reference sequence). The CDR3 runs 13 residues. V lost 7 bases, J lost 3 bases, and 6 bases stayed unmatched. The CDR3 coding sequence is TGTGCCTCCCTGACAGGGGGTAAAGAGACCCAGTACTTC. This gives the protein CASLTGGKETQYF.

This clone was seen only a few times. No conserved phenylalanine or tryptophan ends this CDR3, so it is likely a read error. Because the CDR3's place on the DNA is in doubt, the DNA is left out and the CDR3 is given as listed by TCRdb. V gene TRBV6-1 combines with J gene TRBJ2-3; the DNA was not used to check the table's D call, TRBD1. 11 amino acids form the CDR3, both terminal residues included. Germline V lookup: CDR1 MNHNS, CDR2 SASEGT. CDR3 sequence reads: CAVRGLAEHLV.

The genes are TRBV2 and TRBJ2-3; TRBD2 is a possible D gene (6 bases). This CDR3 comprises 14 residues. Trimming removed 0 bases from V and 11 bases from J, with 15 bases in between. In germline, CDR1 is SNHLY, CDR2 FYNNEI. The CDR3 DNA follows: TGTGCCAGCAGTGAAGCGCTTCCGGGGGACCAGCAGTATTTT. The encoded protein is CASSEALPGDQQYF.

The gene calls are TRBV28 and TRBJ2-1, with 7 bases that match TRBD2. Germline V lookup: CDR1 MDHEN, CDR2 SYDVKM. This CDR3 region has 15 residues. Trimming removed 6 bases from V and 2 bases from J; junction bases left unmatched: 7. CDR3 protein: CASRIAGFAYNEQFF. DNA for the CDR3: TGTGCCAGCAGGATAGCGGGCTTTGCCTACAATGAGCAGTTCTTC.

This clone was seen only a few times. V is TRBV5-5 and J is TRBJ1-4; the D is unclear. Germline V lookup: CDR1 SGHKS, CDR2 YYEKEE (reference sequence). V was cut by 1 base and J by 8 bases, with 9 bases left in between. CDR3 length: 13 amino acids. The CDR3 sequence: CASSLSGDEKLFF. CDR3 in DNA: TGTGCCAGCAGCTTGTCGGGTGACGAAAAACTGTTTTTT.

This clone was recorded a few times. The chain has TRBV10-3 and TRBJ2-4, with TRBD1 matching 9 bases. The CDR3 is 15 amino acids. CDR1 is ENHRY, CDR2 SYGVKD, per germline. Trimming at V came to 6 bases and at J to 9 bases, leaving 12 bases not matched to a gene. The CDR3 coding sequence is TGTGCCATCAGCCAACAGGGGGCGGAGGGGGGCATTCAGTACTTC. Its translation: CAISQQGAEGGIQYF.

The chain joins TRBV5-1 to TRBJ2-7, with D possibly being TRBD1 (6 bases). CDR3 length: 13 residues. Trimming left V 1 base short and J 3 bases short, with 8 bases between. The germline V gene encodes CDR1 SGHRS and CDR2 YFSETQ. The CDR3 sequence is CASSLLDSYEQYF. The CDR3 region has the DNA TGCGCCAGCAGCTTGTTGGACAGCTACGAGCAGTACTTC. The whole variable domain, remainder taken from reference TRBV5-1 and TRBJ2-7, is KAGVTQTPRYLIKTRGQQVTLSCSPISGHRSVSWYQQTPGQGLQFLFEYFSETQRNKGNFPGRFSGRQFSNSRSEMNVSTLELGDSALYLCASSLLDSYEQYFGPGTRLTVT.

The chain has TRBV7-8 and TRBJ1-4; 7 bases line up with TRBD1. The CDR3 spans 15 residues. V trimming: 5 bases; J trimming: 1 base; junction bases outside the gene matches: 4. From germline, CDR1 is SGHVS and CDR2 FQNEAQ. CDR3 bases: TGTGCCAGCAGCCGACAGGGAAAAACTAATGAAAAACTGTTTTTT. It encodes CASSRQGKTNEKLFF.